Below are 3 T cell receptor beta chains sequenced from a single sample in a study of cytomegalovirus exposure and HLA in healthy donors. The PCR had 60 Vbeta and 13 Jbeta primers. TCRdb's copy holds only in-frame clones and misses some; the assay was immunoSEQ multiplex PCR. The sample has more than 250,000 clones, roughly 90% seen once; the top ten hold about 2%. Sequencing input: PBMCs. The receptors here all came from a young woman in good health and CMV-seronegative.

The chain carries TRBV2 and TRBJ1-1; possible D gene TRBD1, 6 bases. The length of the CDR3 is 17 residues. Germline values: CDR1 SNHLY, CDR2 FYNNEI. V shed 2 bases and J shed 0 bases, with 16 bases lying between them. CDR3 residues: CASSERPGGPMNTEAFF. CDR3 DNA sequence: TGTGCCAGCAGTGAACGACCGGGGGGGCCGATGAACACTGAAGCTTTCTTT.

This chain uses TRBV18 with TRBJ2-1; TRBD1 aligns across 7 bases. The J segment lost 2 bases and the V segment lost 3 bases, leaving 4 bases of the junction unmatched. Germline V gene data show CDR1 as KGHSH and CDR2 as LQKENI. This CDR3 has 15 residues. CDR3 nucleotides: TGTGCCAGCTCACCGACAGGGTGGACCTACAATGAGCAGTTCTTC. Translated, it gives CASSPTGWTYNEQFF.

This clone has just a few counts. This rearrangement joins TRBV5-1 to TRBJ2-5; 13 nucleotides agree with TRBD2. This CDR3 region has 16 residues. Germline CDR1 reads SGHRS; CDR2 reads YFSETQ. V dropped 4 bases and J dropped 1; count of bases not matched to a gene: 4. In DNA form, the CDR3 reads TGCGCCAGCAGCACCGGGACTAGCGGGGCCCAAGAGACCCAGTACTTC. Amino acids: CASSTGTSGAQETQYF.